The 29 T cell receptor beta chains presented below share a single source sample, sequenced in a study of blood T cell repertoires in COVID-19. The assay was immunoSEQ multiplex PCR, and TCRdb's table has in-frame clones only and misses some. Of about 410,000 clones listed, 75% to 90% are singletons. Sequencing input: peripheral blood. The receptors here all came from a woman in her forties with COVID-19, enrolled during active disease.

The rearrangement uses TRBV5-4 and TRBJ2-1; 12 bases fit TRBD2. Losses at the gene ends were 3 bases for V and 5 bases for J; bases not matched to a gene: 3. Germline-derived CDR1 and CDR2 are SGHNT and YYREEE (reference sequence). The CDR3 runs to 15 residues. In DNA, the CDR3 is TGTGCCAGCAGCTCAAGACTAGCGGGAGACAATGAGCAGTTCTTC. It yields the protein CASSSRLAGDNEQFF.

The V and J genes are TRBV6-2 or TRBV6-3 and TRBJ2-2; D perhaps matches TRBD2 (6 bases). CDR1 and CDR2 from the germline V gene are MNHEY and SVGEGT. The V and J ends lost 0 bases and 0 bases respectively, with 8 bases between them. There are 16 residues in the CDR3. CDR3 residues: CASSYSAGSNTGELFF. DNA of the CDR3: TGTGCCAGCAGTTACTCGGCGGGGTCGAACACCGGGGAGCTGTTTTTT.

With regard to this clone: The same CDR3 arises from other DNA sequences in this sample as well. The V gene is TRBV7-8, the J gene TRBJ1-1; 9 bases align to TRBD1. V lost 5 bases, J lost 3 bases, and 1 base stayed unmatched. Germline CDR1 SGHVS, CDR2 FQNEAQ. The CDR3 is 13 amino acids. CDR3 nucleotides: TGTGCCAGCAGCCGGGACAGGGACACTGAAGCTTTCTTT. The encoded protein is CASSRDRDTEAFF.

The CDR3 here is CAISESGGGSEQYF. Written as DNA, the CDR3 is TGTGCCATCAGTGAGTCGGGGGGAGGGAGCGAGCAGTACTTC. The chain recombines TRBV10-3 with TRBJ2-7; 7 positions match TRBD2. V lost 0 bases, J lost 6 bases, and 5 bases stayed unmatched. Germline V gene sequence: CDR1 ENHRY, CDR2 SYGVKD. The CDR3 has 14 amino acids.

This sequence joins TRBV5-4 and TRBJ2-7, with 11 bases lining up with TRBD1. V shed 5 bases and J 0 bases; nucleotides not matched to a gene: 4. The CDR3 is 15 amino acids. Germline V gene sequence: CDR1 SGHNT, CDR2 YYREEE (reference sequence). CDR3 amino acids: CASRSGQGDSYEQYF. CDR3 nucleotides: TGTGCCAGCAGGTCGGGACAGGGGGACTCCTACGAGCAGTACTTC. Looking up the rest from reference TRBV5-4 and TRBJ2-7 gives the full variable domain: ETGVTQSPTHLIKTRGQQVTLRCSSQSGHNTVSWYQQALGQGPQFIFQYYREEENGRGNFPPRFSGLQFPNYSSELNVNALELDDSALYLCASRSGQGDSYEQYFGPGTRLTVT.

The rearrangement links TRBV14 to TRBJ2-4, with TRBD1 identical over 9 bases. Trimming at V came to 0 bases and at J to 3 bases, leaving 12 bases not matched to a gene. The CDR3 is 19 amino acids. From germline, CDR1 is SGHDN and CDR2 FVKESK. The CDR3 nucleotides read TGTGCCAGCAGCCAAGATCTACCGGGACAGGGAAGGGACAAAAACATTCAGTACTTC. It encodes CASSQDLPGQGRDKNIQYF.

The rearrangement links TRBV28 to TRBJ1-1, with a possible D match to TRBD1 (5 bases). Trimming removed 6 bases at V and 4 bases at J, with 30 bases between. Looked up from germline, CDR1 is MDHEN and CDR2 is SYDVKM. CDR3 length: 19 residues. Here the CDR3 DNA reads TGTGCCAGCAGATCCGGGACCCTAGCGGGGGGTTTTTTCAGCACTGAAGCTTTCTTT. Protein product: CASRSGTLAGGFFSTEAFF.

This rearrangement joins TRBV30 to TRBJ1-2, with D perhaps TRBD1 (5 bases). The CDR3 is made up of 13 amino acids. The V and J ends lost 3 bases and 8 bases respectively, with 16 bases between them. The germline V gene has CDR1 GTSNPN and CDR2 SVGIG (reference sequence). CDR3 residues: CAWSLGAGLGYTF. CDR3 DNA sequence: TGTGCCTGGAGCTTAGGGGCAGGTCTGGGCTACACCTTC.

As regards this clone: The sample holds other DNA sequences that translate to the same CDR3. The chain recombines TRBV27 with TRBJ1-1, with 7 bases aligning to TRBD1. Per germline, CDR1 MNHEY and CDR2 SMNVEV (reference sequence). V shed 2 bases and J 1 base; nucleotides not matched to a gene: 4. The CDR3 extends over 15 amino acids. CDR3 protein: CASSLQGGPNTEAFF. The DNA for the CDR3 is TGTGCCAGCAGTTTACAGGGGGGCCCGAACACTGAAGCTTTCTTT.

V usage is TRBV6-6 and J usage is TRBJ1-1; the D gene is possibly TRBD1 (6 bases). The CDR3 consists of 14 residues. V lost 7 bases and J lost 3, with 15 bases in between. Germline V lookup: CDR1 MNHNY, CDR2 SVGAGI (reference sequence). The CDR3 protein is CASTNPGHHTEAFF. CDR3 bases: TGTGCCAGCACCAACCCGGGACATCACACTGAAGCTTTCTTT.

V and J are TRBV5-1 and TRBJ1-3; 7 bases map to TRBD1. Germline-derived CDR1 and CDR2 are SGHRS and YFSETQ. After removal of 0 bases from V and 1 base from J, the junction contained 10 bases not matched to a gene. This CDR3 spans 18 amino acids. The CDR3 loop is CASSLAGSPGQSGNTIYF. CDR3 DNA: TGCGCCAGCAGCTTGGCCGGATCGCCGGGACAGTCTGGAAACACCATATATTTT.

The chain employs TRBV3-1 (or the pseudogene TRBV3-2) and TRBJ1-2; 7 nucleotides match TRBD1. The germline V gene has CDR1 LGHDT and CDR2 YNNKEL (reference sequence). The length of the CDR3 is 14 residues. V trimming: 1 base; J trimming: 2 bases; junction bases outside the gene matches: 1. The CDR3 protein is CASSQAQGNYGYTF. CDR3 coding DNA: TGTGCCAGCAGCCAAGCACAGGGGAACTATGGCTACACCTTC.

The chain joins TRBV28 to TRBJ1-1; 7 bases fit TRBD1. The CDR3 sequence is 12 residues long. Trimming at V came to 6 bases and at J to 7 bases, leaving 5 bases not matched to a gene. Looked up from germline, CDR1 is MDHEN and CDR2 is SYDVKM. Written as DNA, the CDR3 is TGTGCCAGCAGGGGGAGGACAGGTGAAGCTTTCTTT. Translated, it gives CASRGRTGEAFF.

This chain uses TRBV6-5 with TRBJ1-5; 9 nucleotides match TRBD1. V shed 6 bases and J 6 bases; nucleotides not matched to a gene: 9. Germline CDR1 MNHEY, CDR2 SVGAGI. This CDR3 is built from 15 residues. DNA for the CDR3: TGTGCCAGCAGGCGTCGGGACAGGGCCCCTCAGCCCCAGCATTTT. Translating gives CASRRRDRAPQPQHF.

The CDR3 region is CASSQDRNQPQHF. In DNA form, the CDR3 reads TGTGCCAGCAGCCAAGACAGGAATCAGCCCCAGCATTTT. The chain links TRBV3-1 (or the pseudogene TRBV3-2) to TRBJ1-5; D call uncertain. Germline CDR1 and CDR2: LGHDT and YNNKEL (reference sequence). This CDR3 contains 13 residues. The V end was cut by 0 bases, the J end by 4 bases, with 4 bases between.

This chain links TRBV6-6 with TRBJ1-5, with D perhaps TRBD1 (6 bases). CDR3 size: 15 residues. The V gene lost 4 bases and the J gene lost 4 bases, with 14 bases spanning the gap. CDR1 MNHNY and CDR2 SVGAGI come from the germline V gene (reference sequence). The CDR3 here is CASSWGGGTNQPQHF. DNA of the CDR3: TGTGCCAGCAGTTGGGGAGGGGGGACTAATCAGCCCCAGCATTTT.

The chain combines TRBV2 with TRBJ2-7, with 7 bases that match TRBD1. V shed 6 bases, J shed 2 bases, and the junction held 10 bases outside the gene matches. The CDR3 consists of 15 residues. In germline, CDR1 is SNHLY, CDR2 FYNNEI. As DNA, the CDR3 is TGTGCCAGCAGCGAGACAGGGACGCCAGCCTACGAGCAGTACTTC. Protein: CASSETGTPAYEQYF.

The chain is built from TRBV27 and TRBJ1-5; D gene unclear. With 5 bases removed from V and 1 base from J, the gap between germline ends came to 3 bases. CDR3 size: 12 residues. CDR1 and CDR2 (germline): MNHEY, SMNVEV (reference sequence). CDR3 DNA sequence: TGTGCCAGCAGTGAGAGCAATCAGCCCCAGCATTTT. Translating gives CASSESNQPQHF.

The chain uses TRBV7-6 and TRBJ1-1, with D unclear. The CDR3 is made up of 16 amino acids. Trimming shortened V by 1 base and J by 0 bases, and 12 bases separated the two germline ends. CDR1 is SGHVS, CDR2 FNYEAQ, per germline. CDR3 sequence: CASSLEAASMNTEAFF. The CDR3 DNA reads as TGTGCCAGCAGCTTAGAGGCAGCTAGCATGAACACTGAAGCTTTCTTT. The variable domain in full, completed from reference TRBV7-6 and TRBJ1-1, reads GAGVSQSPRYKVTKRGQDVALRCDPISGHVSLYWYRQALGQGPEFLTYFNYEAQQDKSGLPNDRFSAERPEGSISTLTIQRTEQRDSAMYRCASSLEAASMNTEAFFGQGTRLTVV.

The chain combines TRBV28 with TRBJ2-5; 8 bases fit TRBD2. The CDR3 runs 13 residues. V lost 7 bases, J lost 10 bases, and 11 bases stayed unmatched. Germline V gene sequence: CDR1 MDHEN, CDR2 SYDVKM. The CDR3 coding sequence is TGTGCCAGCACTACCGCTATCCGGGAGGGCCAGTACTTC. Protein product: CASTTAIREGQYF.

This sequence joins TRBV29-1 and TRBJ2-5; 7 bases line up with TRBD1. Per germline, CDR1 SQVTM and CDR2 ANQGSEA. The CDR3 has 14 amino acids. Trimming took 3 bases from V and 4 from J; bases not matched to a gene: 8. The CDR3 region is CSVDSTRGRETQYF. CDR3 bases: TGCAGCGTTGATTCCACCAGGGGGAGAGAGACCCAGTACTTC.

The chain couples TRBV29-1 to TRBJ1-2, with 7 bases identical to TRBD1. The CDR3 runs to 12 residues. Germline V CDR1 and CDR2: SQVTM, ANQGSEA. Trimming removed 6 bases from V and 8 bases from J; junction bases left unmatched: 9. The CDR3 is CSVDGTVKGYTF. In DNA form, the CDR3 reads TGCAGCGTGGACGGGACAGTAAAGGGCTACACCTTC.

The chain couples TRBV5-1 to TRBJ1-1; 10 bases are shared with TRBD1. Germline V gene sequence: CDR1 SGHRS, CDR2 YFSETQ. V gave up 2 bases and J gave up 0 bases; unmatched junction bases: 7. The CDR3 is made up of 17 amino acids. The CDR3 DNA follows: TGCGCCAGCAGCTTATCAGGACAGGGGGTCTTGAACACTGAAGCTTTCTTT. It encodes CASSLSGQGVLNTEAFF.

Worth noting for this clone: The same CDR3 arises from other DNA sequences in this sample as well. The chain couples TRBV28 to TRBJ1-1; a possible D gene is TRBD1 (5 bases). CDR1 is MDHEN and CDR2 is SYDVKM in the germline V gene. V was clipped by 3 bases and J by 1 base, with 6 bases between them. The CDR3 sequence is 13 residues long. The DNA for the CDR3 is TGTGCCAGCAGTTTGCAGGGGAACACTGAAGCTTTCTTT. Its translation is CASSLQGNTEAFF.

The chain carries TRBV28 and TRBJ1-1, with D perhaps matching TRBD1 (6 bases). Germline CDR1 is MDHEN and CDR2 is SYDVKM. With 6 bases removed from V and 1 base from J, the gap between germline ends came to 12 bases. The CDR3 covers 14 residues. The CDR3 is CASRPPGQNTEAFF. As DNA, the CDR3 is TGTGCCAGCAGACCTCCGGGACAGAACACTGAAGCTTTCTTT.

CDR3 in amino acids: CASNFRDNEQFF. In nucleotides, the CDR3 is TGTGCCAGTAATTTCAGGGACAATGAGCAGTTCTTC. The chain uses TRBV19 and TRBJ2-1; possible D gene TRBD1, 5 bases. V shed 7 bases and J shed 5 bases, with 9 bases lying between them. Germline CDR1 and CDR2: LNHDA and SQIVND (reference sequence). The CDR3 extends over 12 amino acids.

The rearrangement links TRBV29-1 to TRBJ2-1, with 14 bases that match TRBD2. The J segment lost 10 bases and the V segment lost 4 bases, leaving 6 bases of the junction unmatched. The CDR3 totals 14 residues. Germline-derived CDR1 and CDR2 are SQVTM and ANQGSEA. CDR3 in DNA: TGCAGCGTTGTGGGACTAGCGGGAGATAGCGAGCAGTTCTTC. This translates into CSVVGLAGDSEQFF.

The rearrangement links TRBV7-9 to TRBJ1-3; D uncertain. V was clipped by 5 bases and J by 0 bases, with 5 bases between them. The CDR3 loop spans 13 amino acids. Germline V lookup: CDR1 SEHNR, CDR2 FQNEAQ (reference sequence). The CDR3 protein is CASSPNSGNTIYF. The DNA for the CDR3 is TGTGCCAGCAGCCCCAACTCTGGAAACACCATATATTTT.

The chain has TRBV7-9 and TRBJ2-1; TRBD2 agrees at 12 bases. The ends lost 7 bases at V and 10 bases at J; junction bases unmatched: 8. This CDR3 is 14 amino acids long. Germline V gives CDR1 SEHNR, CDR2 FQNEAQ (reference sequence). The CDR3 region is CASIGLAGSEEQFF. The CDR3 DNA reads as TGTGCCAGCATCGGACTAGCGGGATCGGAAGAGCAGTTCTTC. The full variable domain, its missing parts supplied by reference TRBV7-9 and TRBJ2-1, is DTGVSQNPRHKITKRGQNVTFRCDPISEHNRLYWYRQTLGQGPEFLTYFQNEAQLEKSRLLSDRFSAERPKGSFSTLEIQRTEQGDSAMYLCASIGLAGSEEQFFGPGTRLTVL.